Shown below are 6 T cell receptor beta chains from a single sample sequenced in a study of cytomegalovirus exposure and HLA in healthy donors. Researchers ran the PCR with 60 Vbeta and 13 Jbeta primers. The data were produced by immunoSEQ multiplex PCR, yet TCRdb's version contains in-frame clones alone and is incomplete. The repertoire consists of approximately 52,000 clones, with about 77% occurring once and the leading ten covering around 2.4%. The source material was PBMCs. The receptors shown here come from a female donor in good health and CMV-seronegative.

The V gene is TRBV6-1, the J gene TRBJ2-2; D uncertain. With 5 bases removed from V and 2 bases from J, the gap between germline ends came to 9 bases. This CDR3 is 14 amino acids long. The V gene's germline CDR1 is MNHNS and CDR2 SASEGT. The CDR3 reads CASSLLLNTGELFF. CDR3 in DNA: TGTGCCAGCAGTCTTCTCCTTAACACCGGGGAGCTGTTTTTT.

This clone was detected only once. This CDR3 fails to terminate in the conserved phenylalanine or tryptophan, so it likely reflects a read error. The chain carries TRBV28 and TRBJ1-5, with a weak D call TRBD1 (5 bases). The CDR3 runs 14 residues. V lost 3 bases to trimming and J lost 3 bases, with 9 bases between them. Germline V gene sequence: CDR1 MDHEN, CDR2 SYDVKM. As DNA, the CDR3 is TGTGCCAGCAGTTTGGGGCACTTCAATCAGCCCCAGCATGTT. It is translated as CASSLGHFNQPQHV.

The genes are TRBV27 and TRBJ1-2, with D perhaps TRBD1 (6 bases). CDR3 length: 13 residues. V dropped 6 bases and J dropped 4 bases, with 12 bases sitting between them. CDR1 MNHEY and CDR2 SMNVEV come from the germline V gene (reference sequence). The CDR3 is CASREQGSYGYTF. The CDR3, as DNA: TGTGCCAGCAGGGAACAGGGCAGCTATGGCTACACCTTC.

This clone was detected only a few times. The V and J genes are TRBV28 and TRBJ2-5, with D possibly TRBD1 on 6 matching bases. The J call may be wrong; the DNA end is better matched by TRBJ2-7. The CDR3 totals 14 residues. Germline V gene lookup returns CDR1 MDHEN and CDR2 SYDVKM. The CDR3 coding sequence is TGTGCCAGCAGTCACGGGACATCTCACTACGAGCAGTACTTC. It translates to CASSHGTSHYEQYF.

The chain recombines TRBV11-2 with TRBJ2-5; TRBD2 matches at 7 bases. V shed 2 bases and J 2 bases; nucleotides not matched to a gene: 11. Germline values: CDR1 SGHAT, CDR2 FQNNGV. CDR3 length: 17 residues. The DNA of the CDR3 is TGTGCCAGCAGCTTAAGGCGGTCGGGAGGCGATCAAGAGACCCAGTACTTC. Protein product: CASSLRRSGGDQETQYF.

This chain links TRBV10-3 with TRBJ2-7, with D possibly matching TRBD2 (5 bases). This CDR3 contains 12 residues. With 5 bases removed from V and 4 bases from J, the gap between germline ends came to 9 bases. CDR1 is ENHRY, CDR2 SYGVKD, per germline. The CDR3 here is CAISISGYEQYF. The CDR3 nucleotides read TGTGCCATCAGTATAAGCGGATACGAGCAGTACTTC.